Detailed here is one TCR beta chain. What this receptor recognizes is not known. Base qualities are not recorded, but no much larger clone differs from it by a single base. Trimming at the junction amounts to 4 bases on V and 7 bases on J, and the germline ends lie 9 bases apart. Including cysteine and phenylalanine, the CDR3 has 11 amino acids. Only the CDR3 region is kept as DNA, spanning 33 bases read in frame from base 1. As encoded in the germline V gene, CDR1 is SGHDT while CDR2 is YYEEEE. The cohort was made up of roughly 670 healthy bone marrow donors. At the time of sampling, all cohort members were nominally healthy, though unrecorded immune exposures were likely present. The donor was CMV seronegative and belonged to the group of several hundred seronegative cohort members. A peripheral blood sample was provided by each donor, and peripheral blood mononuclear cells were used for TCR beta sequencing. The Qiagen DNeasy Blood Extraction Kit was used to extract genomic DNA from the blood cell samples.

This record comes from a study of cytomegalovirus exposure and HLA in healthy donors (TCRdb year 2017). The study in broad terms: In an earlier analysis of approximately 500 of the donors, approximately 300 Gb of sequence data and approximately 100 million unique TCR beta sequences from 150 million to 200 million T cells were reported. Around 330 gigabases of sequencing data and about 92 million unique TCR sequences made up an early release that covered about 640 HLA-typed donors. The genetic ancestry cluster associated with self-reported Caucasian donors included about 84% of the roughly 410 genotyped donors. The study was designed to test whether signatures of past pathogen exposure could be identified by cataloging public T cell receptors. Using immunosequencing, the study profiled T cell repertoires from about 610 subjects and related those repertoires to cytomegalovirus serostatus. In addition to the first cohort of 500 to 850 subjects, a separate validation cohort of 120 different subjects was used. To predict cytomegalovirus infection status, the study brought together high-throughput TCR immunosequencing, statistical association of individual TCRs with disease status, and machine learning. To study patterns of TCR occurrence, a later analysis re-analyzed previously published TCR beta repertoires from 600 to 750 donors and added high-resolution HLA genotyping. Rather than drawing on any new phenotypic data, the later analysis identified candidate immune exposures from TCR beta sequences and the way those sequences occurred across donors. In an earlier analysis of 587 of the donors, high-throughput TCR beta sequencing was used to judge whether each TCR beta V gene segment behaved as functional or pseudogenic. Donor age, sex, ethnicity and CMV serostatus were compiled alongside the repertoire data. A later genetic analysis used genome-wide SNP genotypes for about 65% of the roughly 670 donors, treating that subset as a discovery cohort. Every discovery cohort repertoire had been produced on one sequencing platform. HLA typing covered class I and class II loci at four-digit resolution. Typing coverage varied by locus: roughly 620-640 donors for A, B, C, DRB1 and DQB1; more than 500 for DQA1; about 570 for DPA1; more than 450 for DPB1. Four or five DR-DQ haplotypes were treated as single units for association and clustering because of strong linkage in the cohort. On average, approximately 250,000 unique TCR beta nucleotide sequences were sequenced per donor among 350 to 400 genotyped donors of the cohort, with about 19% of those sequences being non-productive.

Library generation was performed with the immunoSEQ multiplex PCR assay. For the multiplex PCR, a mixture combining 60 forward primers for TCR Vbeta segments and 13 reverse primers for TCR Jbeta segments was used. Amplification of the CDR3 region of rearranged TCR beta genes was performed with a multiplex PCR assay on genomic DNA. The Illumina HiSeq System was used to sequence the amplified TCR beta libraries as 87-base-pair reads. In the paper's pipeline: In a later analysis, some 80 million unique TCR beta chains were counted across the roughly 700 repertoires, and roughly 10 million of these chains were shared by at least two donors. Raw reads were error-corrected and collapsed into unique sequences by a nearest-neighbor algorithm in which closely related sequences were merged to remove PCR and sequencing errors. To assign V, D and J gene segments, CDR3 sequences were aligned to IMGT reference sequences. For a sequence to be retained, a match of at least six nucleotides to both a V gene segment and a J gene segment was required. Rearrangements were classified as productive when the CDR3 lacked stop codons and remained in frame with V and J, and all other rearrangements were classified as non-productive. Following IMGT convention, CDR3 was defined as the stretch from the second conserved V-encoded cysteine to the conserved J-encoded phenylalanine. In an earlier analysis of around 600 of the donors, sequences lacking an unambiguous match to a single V gene segment were excluded. An earlier analysis of 587 of the donors called V segments functional above 56.7% productive rearrangements and segregating when the between-donor standard deviation exceeded 5%. A statistical classification framework was developed to diagnose cytomegalovirus status using the catalog of TCR beta chain sequences. A later analysis assigned V and J genes by comparing TCR nucleotide sequences with IMGT/GENE-DB human TR gene sequences. The TCRdist pipeline was used in a later analysis to assign CDR3 sequences and most-parsimonious VDJ recombination scenarios. A later analysis defined each TCR beta chain by its CDR3 amino acid sequence plus V-gene family, and excluded reads lacking a unique V-gene family. As a way to deal with suspected cross-contamination and a sequencing artifact, a later analysis dropped more than 500 nucleotide sequences that were highly shared and had low generation probability. In a later analysis, a clonal expansion index was calculated for each public chain from normalized within-repertoire ranks of inferred template counts. In a later analysis, generation probabilities were computed using a VDJ recombination model fitted to out-of-frame rearrangements, and the results were checked against IGoR. A later analysis scored TCR-TCR, TCR-HLA and TCR-CMV co-occurrence with hypergeometric tests, applying a repertoire-size bias correction to TCR pairs. To estimate false discovery rates, a later analysis permuted the HLA or CMV assignments 20 times. In a later analysis, co-occurring TCRs were grouped using DBSCAN, with TCRdist sequence similarity added in when clustering inside HLA-allele-positive subsets. Repertoires with fewer than 30,000 or more than 120,000 public chains were left out of co-occurrence clustering, as were four to six repertoires with anomalous nucleotide sharing. TCRdb re-hosts the immuneACCESS table, in-frame sequences only. Its copies lack some clones; in the studies checked, an unresolved V gene accounts for under half of them, and the cause for the rest is not known. The V and J calls and the clone size are those of that table, but D and trimming were determined from the DNA. For this sample the table gives 150,000 to 200,000 clones, of which about three quarters were detected only once. In total, the top ten clones hold approximately 1.1% of the sample.

General findings and caveats noted by the study authors: A further reported finding was that TCR beta sequences accurately predicted the HLA-A and HLA-B alleles for most subjects in the first cohort. The only immune exposure information available for the cohort was CMV serostatus. Because HLA typing was unavailable for some donors at each locus, only the typed subset was used in association tests. In a later genetic analysis, fewer N-insertions in productive TCRs were reported among donors in an Asian-associated ancestry cluster than the roughly 700-donor mean. A later analysis associated 16,951 TCR beta sequences with specific HLA alleles at a false discovery rate of 0.05. Three of the identified cytomegalovirus-associated TCR beta chains were confirmed in vitro to be specific for cytomegalovirus antigens. Some IMGT-functional V segments, including TRBV6-2 and TRBV6-3, could not be distinguished by the 87-base-pair reads and were therefore excluded. In a later analysis, HLA-associated TCR beta chains showed more clonal expansion and lower generation probabilities than non-associated chains that were equally common. Because counts were too low, about 18 rarely observed V segments, including chromosome 9 orphons, were excluded from the earlier analysis of about 500 of the donors. A later analysis found that TCR association rates varied across HLA loci, with DRB1 alleles showing the most associated TCRs and HLA-C alleles the fewest. An earlier analysis of approximately 590 of the donors showed that most TCR beta V segments appeared in productive rearrangements either about 90% or about 30% of the time, which broadly matched IMGT annotations. Most TCR sequences were seen in very few donors, while some public TCRs were found in many individuals. In a later genetic analysis, a missense DCLRE1C variant was associated with V-gene and J-gene trimming of TCR beta chains, and the association was replicated in an independent cohort. A cluster of highly shared sequence variants was judged likely to be a technical artifact of the sequencing pipeline. According to a later analysis, parvovirus B19, influenza, CMV and Epstein-Barr virus appeared linked to several top co-occurrence clusters. Correlated functional status among segregating V segments might reflect linkage disequilibrium, but an unknown experimental factor could not be ruled out. In the study, about 150 TCR beta chains were listed as associated with cytomegalovirus. The authors suggested that the approach could potentially be extended to other disease states and immunological phenotypes. Only TCR beta chains were sequenced in this cohort, and the absence of alpha or paired-chain data limited detectable features. When HLA alleles, especially DR and DQ, strongly co-occurred, TCR associations were difficult to assign to individual alleles. In a later analysis, most CMV-associated TCR beta chains were found to appear HLA-restricted, with HLA associations seemingly driven largely by CMV exposure. The classifier was reported to diagnose cytomegalovirus status with high specificity and sensitivity in both the original and validation cohorts. The presence/absence analyses assumed that sequencing depth was roughly uniform across donors, and that assumption may not be true.

Material for sequencing was PBMCs. The source of this sequence is a woman in her forties in good health and CMV-seronegative. Recombination linked TRBV5-6 to TRBJ2-7, and TRBD1 may be the D gene, going by 5 matching bases. The CDR3 has the sequence CASSNRLEQYF. The nucleotide sequence reads TGTGCCAGCAGCAACAGGTTAGAGCAGTACTTC.